The following is a T cell receptor (beta chain) sequence with its context. Antigen: not known. The CDR3 runs to 12 residues. Germline V gene sequence: CDR1 DFQATT, CDR2 SNEGSKA (reference sequence). V lost 6 bases and J lost 7, with 15 bases in between. Through a sample-barcoded 5' primer and a J-beta primer mix, a second PCR was run for roughly 6 to 11 cycles. TCRdb itself ran the 5' RACE reads through MiXCR, one entry per CDR3 protein. Here the sample spans 1.5 million to 1.8 million distinct CDR3 sequences, less than 45% being singletons. The data were obtained in a study of blood T cells in healthy people across ages. Study-wide results and limits: It was the long-lived donors that had more naive CD4+ cells and higher diversity than aged donors.

The sequencing input was blood. The source is a woman under 30 in good health. The chain links TRBV20-1 to TRBJ2-5; possible D gene TRBD2, 5 bases. The CDR3: CSAETGIRTQYF. Here the CDR3 DNA reads TGCAGTGCCGAGACGGGAATCAGGACCCAGTACTTC.